The clone carrying this T cell receptor beta chain was observed a few times. The antigen is undetermined. These data belong to a study of T cells in Graves' hyperthyroidism and ophthalmopathy. Between the trimmed V and J ends, which lost 2 bases and 5 bases, there was a span of 12 bases. Per germline, CDR1 MNHEY and CDR2 SVGAGI. The CDR3 covers 14 residues. General study findings and limits: From stable hyperthyroidism, ophthalmopathy was set apart by a 13 V-J model.

RNA transcripts were the template for amplifying TCR beta CDR3 regions. First-round RT-PCR with HTBI primers amplified the TCR CDR3 region. TCRdb redid the calling of the multiplex PCR reads with MiXCR, one entry per CDR3 protein. The sample has about 380,000 distinct CDR3 sequences; around an eighth are singletons. The sequenced material came from blood. The TCR comes from a man aged 30 to 45 with Graves' hyperthyroidism that later progressed to Graves' ophthalmopathy. The V gene is TRBV6-5, the J gene TRBJ2-5; perhaps D is TRBD1 or TRBD2 (5 bases each). CDR3 DNA: TGTGCCAGCAGTTACGCGCCCGGGGCGGAGACCCAGTACTTC. Protein product: CASSYAPGAETQYF.